Below, 19 T cell receptor beta chains from the same sample are listed, as sequenced in a study of T cell responses to AZD1222 COVID-19 vaccine. Repertoires were generated with immunoSEQ multiplex PCR, while TCRdb's copy carries only in-frame clones and drops some. The sample carries about 100,000 clones, nearly 90% recorded once. The starting material was peripheral blood, obtained 28 days after the second AZD1222 dose. The source of these receptors is an adult who received the AZD1222 COVID-19 vaccine.

This sequence joins TRBV11-2 and TRBJ1-3; D unclear. CDR3 length: 16 amino acids. The V end lost 1 base, the J end lost 0 bases, and 10 bases lay between the germline ends. Germline CDR1 and CDR2: SGHAT and FQNNGV. The CDR3 spells CASSLASRSSGNTIYF. CDR3 DNA: TGTGCCAGCAGCTTAGCTTCCCGGTCCTCTGGAAACACCATATATTTT.

The rearrangement links TRBV19 to TRBJ1-2; a weak D match, TRBD1 (6 bases). Trimming took 7 bases from V and 4 from J, leaving 22 bases between them. The length of the CDR3 is 16 residues. Per germline, CDR1 LNHDA and CDR2 SQIVND (reference sequence). Here the CDR3 reads CASMPSTGFVFYGYTF. CDR3 DNA: TGTGCCAGTATGCCCTCCACAGGGTTTGTCTTCTATGGCTACACCTTC. Filled out from reference TRBV19 and TRBJ1-2, the complete variable domain reads DGGITQSPKYLFRKEGQNVTLSCEQNLNHDAMYWYRQDPGQGLRLIYYSQIVNDFQKGDIAEGYSVSREKKESFPLTVTSAQKNPTAFYLCASMPSTGFVFYGYTFGSGTRLTVV.

The chain couples TRBV6-2 or TRBV6-3 to TRBJ2-1; 7 bases align to TRBD1. CDR1 MNHEY and CDR2 SVGEGT come from the germline V gene. The CDR3 has 17 residues. Trimming cost V 0 bases and J 1 base; bases outside gene matches: 6. CDR3: CASSYSSPGGSYNEQFF. In DNA form, the CDR3 reads TGTGCCAGCAGTTACTCTAGTCCAGGGGGTTCCTACAATGAGCAGTTCTTC.

The chain links TRBV4-2 to TRBJ1-5, with D uncertain. This CDR3 has 15 amino acids. Germline lookup yields CDR1 LGHNA and CDR2 YNFKEQ. Between the trimmed V and J ends, which lost 0 bases and 7 bases, there was a span of 13 bases. The CDR3 here is CASSQDRTPRQPQHF. The CDR3 DNA follows: TGTGCCAGCAGCCAAGATCGCACCCCGAGGCAGCCCCAGCATTTT.

The chain links TRBV11-2 to TRBJ2-3, with D perhaps TRBD2 (6 bases). Germline CDR1 reads SGHAT; CDR2 reads FQNNGV. The length of the CDR3 is 15 residues. V lost 3 bases to trimming and J lost 0 bases, with 10 bases between them. CDR3: CASSLGLPSTDTQYF. The CDR3, as DNA: TGTGCCAGCAGCTTGGGACTGCCTAGCACAGATACGCAGTATTTT.

V usage is TRBV7-8 and J usage is TRBJ1-5, with TRBD1 matching over 7 bases. The CDR3 is 14 amino acids. V was clipped by 1 base and J by 7 bases; unmatched bases: 4. CDR1 and CDR2 from the germline V gene are SGHVS and FQNEAQ. CDR3 coding DNA: TGTGCCAGCAGCTTAGGAGGGGGCGGACAGCCCCAGCATTTT. As protein: CASSLGGGGQPQHF.

The chain combines TRBV7-3 with TRBJ2-7; D not certain. The V end lost 5 bases, the J end lost 6 bases, and 14 bases lay between the germline ends. Looked up from germline, CDR1 is SGHTA and CDR2 is FQGTGA. The length of the CDR3 is 13 residues. The CDR3 loop reads CASSLYSVAEQYF. The CDR3 nucleotides read TGTGCCAGCAGCCTTTATAGTGTGGCCGAGCAGTACTTC.

This chain connects TRBV28 to TRBJ1-5; 7 bases fit TRBD1. V was pared by 5 bases and J by 2 bases, with 9 bases of the junction left unmatched. Germline CDR1 and CDR2: MDHEN and SYDVKM. The CDR3 has 16 residues. CDR3 in DNA: TGTGCCAGCAGTCCTAATCGAGGACAGGGCAATCAGCCCCAGCATTTT. It translates to CASSPNRGQGNQPQHF.

The V gene is TRBV5-6, the J gene TRBJ2-2, with D perhaps TRBD2 (5 bases). Germline CDR1 reads SGHDT; CDR2 reads YYEEEE. The V end was cut by 2 bases, the J end by 1 base, with 9 bases between. The CDR3 length is 15 residues. The DNA for the CDR3 is TGTGCCAGCAGCTTCGAGGGAGAGAACACCGGGGAGCTGTTTTTT. The encoded protein is CASSFEGENTGELFF.

The rearrangement uses TRBV9 and TRBJ1-3, with D unclear. The V gene lost 1 base and the J gene lost 0 bases, with 8 bases spanning the gap. This CDR3 region has 15 residues. The germline V gene has CDR1 SGDLS and CDR2 YYNGEE. The CDR3 loop reads CASSVTPTSGNTIYF. The CDR3 DNA sequence: TGTGCCAGCAGCGTAACCCCCACCTCTGGAAACACCATATATTTT.

The CDR3 bases are TGTGCCAGCAGCTTTACAGGGGCCCCTGAAGCTTTCTTT. This sequence encodes CASSFTGAPEAFF. The chain recombines TRBV5-4 with TRBJ1-1; 7 nucleotides line up with TRBD1. The CDR3 extends over 13 amino acids. The trim removed 2 bases at V and 6 bases at J, leaving 4 bases unmatched. CDR1 and CDR2 from the germline V gene are SGHNT and YYREEE (reference sequence).

This clone was found once. The V call is TRBV6-5, the J call TRBJ2-3; tentative D call: TRBD1 (6 bases). Germline V lookup: CDR1 MNHEY, CDR2 SVGAGI. The V end lost 4 bases, the J end lost 7 bases, and 15 bases lay between the germline ends. CDR3 length equals 14 residues. The CDR3: CASSLGQKTNTQYF. CDR3 DNA: TGTGCCAGCAGTTTAGGACAGAAAACAAATACGCAGTATTTT.

V is TRBV3-1 (or the pseudogene TRBV3-2) and J is TRBJ2-3, with D possibly called TRBD1 or TRBD2 (5 bases each). There are 12 residues in the CDR3. The germline V gene encodes CDR1 LGHDT and CDR2 YNNKEL (reference sequence). V was pared by 4 bases and J by 6 bases, with 8 bases between. CDR3 sequence (DNA): TGTGCCAGCAGCCTAGGGGAGGATACGCAGTATTTT. Translating gives CASSLGEDTQYF.

V usage is TRBV24-1 and J usage is TRBJ1-5, with 7 bases aligning to TRBD1. V was pared by 3 bases and J by 4 bases, with 5 bases of the junction left unmatched. The germline V gene encodes CDR1 KGHDR and CDR2 SFDVKD. This CDR3 spans 15 amino acids. CDR3 coding DNA: TGTGCCACCAGTGATCTTCAGGGGGGTAATCAGCCCCAGCATTTT. Its translation: CATSDLQGGNQPQHF.

This clone was seen a few times. The gene calls are TRBV6-5 and TRBJ1-2; 7 bases are a match to TRBD1. The germline CDR1 and CDR2 sequences are MNHEY and SVGAGI. V lost 0 bases to trimming and J lost 8 bases; unmatched junction nucleotides: 9. This CDR3 is built from 15 residues. In nucleotides, the CDR3 is TGTGCCAGCAGTTACTCCGGCGCAGGGGGGGGAGGCTACACCTTC. Protein: CASSYSGAGGGGYTF.

V gene TRBV9 combines with J gene TRBJ1-6; perhaps TRBD1 as D (6 bases). There are 15 residues in the CDR3. Germline lookup yields CDR1 SGDLS and CDR2 YYNGEE. V was shortened by 4 bases and J by 9 bases, with 17 bases between the two germline ends. The CDR3 is CASSSPRGGVSPLHF. The CDR3 nucleotides are TGTGCCAGCAGCTCCCCTAGAGGGGGGGTTTCACCCCTCCACTTT.

The gene calls are TRBV6-2 or TRBV6-3 and TRBJ1-2; 9 bases match TRBD1. Germline CDR1 is MNHEY and CDR2 is SVGEGT. J was trimmed by 1 base and V by 5 bases; bases with no gene match: 14. The CDR3 consists of 18 residues. CDR3 region: CASSHPSDRGRYNYGYTF. The CDR3 nucleotides are TGTGCCAGCAGTCACCCTTCGGACAGGGGCCGATATAACTATGGCTACACCTTC.

This chain links TRBV5-1 with TRBJ1-2; TRBD1 agrees at 8 bases. The V and J ends lost 7 bases and 5 bases, in that order; junction bases with no gene match: 7. The CDR3 runs to 13 residues. The germline gives CDR1 SGHRS, CDR2 YFSETQ. In DNA, the CDR3 is TGCGCCAGCGCTTCAGGGGGCGGATATGGCTACACCTTC. It specifies CASASGGGYGYTF.

The chain has TRBV5-5 and TRBJ1-5; 7 bases agree with TRBD1. The germline CDR1 and CDR2 sequences are SGHKS and YYEKEE (reference sequence). The CDR3 is 16 residues long. V trimming: 4 bases; J trimming: 7 bases; junction bases outside the gene matches: 14. CDR3 sequence (DNA): TGTGCCAGCAGCCCGAAGTTTGACAGGGTTGTACAGCCCCAGCATTTT. Protein product: CASSPKFDRVVQPQHF.